Below, one TCR beta chain is given with its context. The antigen it binds to is not known. No qualities accompany the bases; no much larger clone lies one base away. The library relied on the immunoSEQ multiplex PCR assay. A mixture of 60 forward primers for TCR Vbeta segments and 13 reverse primers for TCR Jbeta segments was used in the multiplex PCR. The CDR3 region of rearranged TCR beta genes was amplified from genomic DNA with a multiplex PCR assay. On the Illumina HiSeq System, the amplified TCR beta libraries were sequenced as 87-base-pair reads. As for the original processing: A later analysis tallied around 87 million unique TCR beta chains across the roughly 610 repertoires, and around 12 million of those chains were shared by two or more donors. A nearest-neighbor algorithm error-corrected the raw reads and collapsed the reads into unique sequences, merging closely related sequences to remove PCR and sequencing errors. CDR3 sequences were aligned to IMGT reference sequences to assign V, D and J gene segments. For a sequence to be retained, a match of at least six nucleotides to both a V gene segment and a J gene segment was required. Rearrangements were classified as productive when the CDR3 lacked stop codons and remained in frame with V and J, and all other rearrangements were classified as non-productive. Following IMGT convention, CDR3 was defined as the stretch from the second conserved V-encoded cysteine to the conserved J-encoded phenylalanine. The earlier analysis of some 540 of the donors excluded any sequence lacking an unambiguous match to a single V gene segment. In an earlier analysis of several hundred of the donors, V segments were called functional above 56.7% productive rearrangements and were called segregating when the between-donor standard deviation exceeded 5%. A statistical classification framework was developed to diagnose cytomegalovirus status using the catalog of TCR beta chain sequences. In a later analysis, TCR nucleotide sequences were compared against IMGT/GENE-DB human TR gene sequences so that V and J genes could be assigned. In a later analysis, CDR3 sequences and most-parsimonious VDJ recombination scenarios were assigned using the TCRdist pipeline. In a later analysis, every TCR beta chain was defined by the combination of its CDR3 amino acid sequence and its V-gene family, and reads without a unique V-gene family were dropped. To address suspected cross-contamination and a sequencing artifact, a later analysis removed around 590 highly shared, low-generation-probability nucleotide sequences. In a later analysis, a clonal expansion index for each public chain was calculated from normalized within-repertoire ranks of inferred template counts. In a later analysis, generation probabilities were computed using a VDJ recombination model fitted to out-of-frame rearrangements, and the results were checked against IGoR. Hypergeometric tests were used in a later analysis to score TCR-TCR, TCR-HLA and TCR-CMV co-occurrence, with a repertoire-size bias correction applied to the TCR pairs. In a later analysis, false discovery rates were estimated by permuting HLA or CMV assignments 20 times. In a later analysis, co-occurring TCRs were grouped using DBSCAN, and TCRdist sequence similarity was added for clustering within HLA-allele-positive subsets. For co-occurrence clustering, repertoires with fewer than 30,000 or more than 120,000 public chains were excluded, along with about five repertoires with anomalous nucleotide sharing. The table comes from immuneACCESS by way of TCRdb, which keeps in-frame sequences with V and J called. Part of the clones is missing from these tables; in studies checked, under half for an unresolved V gene and the rest for unknown reasons. V and J calls and clone size are as listed in that table; D and trimming were resolved from the DNA. For this sample the table gives about 150,000 clones, of which 80% were detected only once. The top ten constitute around 5.6% of the sample.

The cohort was made up of 500 to 800 healthy bone marrow donors. At the time of sampling, all cohort members were nominally healthy, though unrecorded immune exposures were likely present. The donor was CMV seropositive and belonged to the group of more than 250 seropositive cohort members. A peripheral blood sample was collected from each donor, and TCR beta sequencing was performed on peripheral blood mononuclear cells. Genomic DNA extraction from the blood cell samples was performed with the Qiagen DNeasy Blood Extraction Kit. This sample was included in a study of cytomegalovirus exposure and HLA in healthy donors (dated by TCRdb to 2016 to 2017). Regarding the complete study: An earlier analysis of 587 of the donors reported 250 to 300 Gb of sequence data and 90 million to 120 million unique TCR beta sequences obtained from about 200 million T cells. Around 300 gigabases of sequencing data and tens of millions of unique TCR sequences were included in an early release covering several hundred HLA-typed donors. The genetic ancestry cluster associated with self-reported Caucasian donors included approximately 85% of the roughly 400 genotyped donors. The study aimed to test whether cataloging public T cell receptors could reveal signatures of past pathogen exposure. Using immunosequencing, the study profiled T cell repertoires from some 670 subjects and related those repertoires to cytomegalovirus serostatus. Along with the roughly 700-subject first cohort, a separate validation cohort of over a hundred different subjects was used. To predict cytomegalovirus infection status, the study combined high-throughput TCR immunosequencing, statistical association of individual TCRs with disease status, and machine learning. A later analysis re-examined previously published TCR beta repertoires from about 700 donors and added high-resolution HLA genotyping to investigate patterns of TCR occurrence. In the later analysis, no new phenotypic data were used to find candidate immune exposures; instead, reliance was placed on TCR beta sequences and their occurrence across donors. To decide whether each TCR beta V gene segment behaved as functional or pseudogenic, an earlier analysis of nearly 600 of the donors relied on high-throughput TCR beta sequencing. Donor age, sex, ethnicity and CMV serostatus were collected together with the repertoire data. In a later genetic analysis, genome-wide SNP genotypes for about three fifths of the roughly 670 donors were used, and that subset was treated as a discovery cohort. All discovery cohort repertoires had been generated on a single sequencing platform. Class I and class II HLA loci were covered by the typing at four-digit resolution. Typing coverage varied by locus: 629-630 donors for A, B, C, DRB1 and DQB1; under 550 for DQA1; nearly 610 for DPA1; around 490 for DPB1. Because of strong linkage in the cohort, roughly five DR-DQ haplotypes were treated as single units for association and clustering. Among about 370 genotyped donors of the cohort, an average of around 220,000 unique TCR beta nucleotide sequences was sequenced per donor, of which about 18% were non-productive.

Trimming costs V 6 bases and J 3 bases, and their ends lie 5 bases apart. The germline V gene (reference sequence) provides CDR1 MNHNY and CDR2 SVGAGI. Taken from cysteine to phenylalanine, the CDR3 has 11 residues. The read is trimmed to its CDR3 DNA, 33 bases read in frame from base 1. Overall results and qualifications from the work: In a later analysis, some 18,000 TCR beta sequences were associated with specific HLA alleles at a false discovery rate of 0.05. In the study, some 160 TCR beta chains were listed as associated with cytomegalovirus. In a later genetic analysis, fewer N-insertions in productive TCRs were reported among donors in an Asian-associated ancestry cluster than the roughly 710-donor mean. In a later analysis, TCR association rates were found to vary across HLA loci, with the most associated TCRs seen for DRB1 alleles and the fewest for HLA-C alleles. According to a later analysis, parvovirus B19, influenza, CMV and Epstein-Barr virus appeared linked to several top co-occurrence clusters. A further reported finding was that TCR beta sequences accurately predicted the HLA-A and HLA-B alleles for most subjects in the first cohort. Across donors, most TCR sequences were observed very rarely, whereas some public TCRs were present in many individuals. CMV serostatus was the only immune exposure information available for the cohort. In this cohort, only TCR beta chains were sequenced, and detectable features were limited by the absence of alpha or paired-chain data. In vitro tests confirmed that a few of the cytomegalovirus-associated TCR beta chains recognize cytomegalovirus antigens. Correlated functional status among segregating V segments might reflect linkage disequilibrium, but an unknown experimental factor could not be ruled out. Roughly uniform sequencing depth across donors was assumed in presence/absence analyses, although this assumption may not hold. Over 15 rarely observed V segments, including chromosome 9 orphons, were excluded from the earlier analysis of a few hundred of the donors because counts were too low. Because some donors lacked HLA typing at each locus, the association tests relied only on the typed subset. An association between a missense DCLRE1C variant and V-gene and J-gene trimming of TCR beta chains was found in a later genetic analysis and replicated in an independent cohort. In a later analysis, HLA-associated TCR beta chains showed more clonal expansion and lower generation probabilities than non-associated chains that were equally common. A group of highly shared sequence variants was considered likely to be a technical artifact of the sequencing pipeline. The classifier was reported to diagnose cytomegalovirus status with high specificity and sensitivity in both the original cohort and the validation cohort. The authors suggested that the approach could potentially be generalized to other disease states and immunological phenotypes. An earlier analysis of approximately 500 of the donors showed that most TCR beta V segments appeared in productive rearrangements either about 87% or about 30% of the time, which broadly matched IMGT annotations. Assigning TCR associations to individual alleles was difficult when HLA alleles, especially DR and DQ, strongly co-occurred. Some IMGT-functional V segments, including TRBV6-2 and TRBV6-3, could not be told apart with the 87-base-pair reads, so those segments were excluded. In a later analysis, most CMV-associated TCR beta chains were found to appear HLA-restricted, with HLA associations seemingly driven largely by CMV exposure.

The chain is encoded by TRBV6-6 joined to TRBJ2-5; no D gene is confidently identified. This clonotype originated in a woman between 35 and 50 years old in good health and CMV-seropositive. The sample comprised PBMCs. The CDR3 protein: CASRGEETQYF. The nucleotide sequence is TGTGCCAGCAGGGGCGAAGAGACCCAGTACTTC.